The 28 T cell receptor beta chains below were found in one sample sequenced in a study of blood T cell repertoires in COVID-19. Clones were read by immunoSEQ multiplex PCR, and TCRdb kept only the in-frame ones, dropping some. The sample includes 97,000 or so clones, approximately 82% of them seen just once. Material: peripheral blood. The receptors originated from a man aged 70 or older with acute or convalescent COVID-19.

The V and J genes are TRBV28 and TRBJ1-5; 8 nucleotides agree with TRBD1. The V segment lost 6 bases and the J segment 2 bases; nucleotides outside the gene matches: 6. Germline V lookup: CDR1 MDHEN, CDR2 SYDVKM. This CDR3 has 15 amino acids. CDR3 sequence: CASRNQGAGNQPQHF. CDR3 nucleotides: TGTGCCAGCAGAAATCAGGGGGCTGGCAATCAGCCCCAGCATTTT. The full variable domain, rest sourced from reference TRBV28 and TRBJ1-5, is DVKVTQSSRYLVKRTGEKVFLECVQDMDHENMFWYRQDPGLGLRLIYFSYDVKMKEKGDIPEGYSVSREKKERFSLILESASTNQTSMYLCASRNQGAGNQPQHFGDGTRLSIL.

V gene TRBV3-1 (or the pseudogene TRBV3-2) combines with J gene TRBJ2-5, with 8 bases identical to TRBD1. The CDR3 consists of 16 residues. The germline CDR1 and CDR2 sequences are LGHDT and YNNKEL (reference sequence). V shed 0 bases and J 2 bases; nucleotides not matched to a gene: 5. CDR3: CASSQEINRGQETQYF. The CDR3 region has the DNA TGTGCCAGCAGCCAAGAAATCAACAGGGGGCAAGAGACCCAGTACTTC.

The chain is built from TRBV7-2 and TRBJ1-1, with D perhaps matching TRBD1 (6 bases). The CDR3 covers 16 residues. Germline CDR1 reads SGHTA; CDR2 reads FQGNSA. Deletions cut 2 bases from V and 3 bases from J, with 16 bases between. CDR3 region: CASSLYGGRVYTEAFF. CDR3 nucleotides: TGTGCCAGCAGCTTATACGGGGGGCGCGTGTACACTGAAGCTTTCTTT.

J is TRBJ2-3 and V is TRBV7-9; D is unresolved. The CDR3 length is 15 residues. Deletions cut 5 bases from V and 5 bases from J, with 17 bases between. The V gene's germline CDR1 is SEHNR and CDR2 FQNEAQ (reference sequence). The CDR3 region has the DNA TGTGCCAGCAGCCGCGGTCGTCTAGAAGTAGATACGCAGTATTTT. It specifies CASSRGRLEVDTQYF.

The gene calls are TRBV5-1 and TRBJ2-3; the D is unclear. V was shortened by 0 bases and J by 5 bases, with 7 bases between the two germline ends. Looked up from germline, CDR1 is SGHRS and CDR2 is YFSETQ. The CDR3 length is 13 residues. CDR3 in amino acids: CASSLAVRDTQYF. The CDR3 nucleotides are TGCGCCAGCAGCTTGGCCGTGAGAGATACGCAGTATTTT.

This chain uses TRBV28 with TRBJ1-4, with D possibly matching TRBD1 (6 bases). CDR3 length: 15 amino acids. Germline V gene data show CDR1 as MDHEN and CDR2 as SYDVKM. V was clipped by 8 bases and J by 6 bases, with 19 bases between them. The CDR3 coding sequence is TGTGCCAGCCTATCAGCGGGGGCGCGGGATGAAAAACTGTTTTTT. The encoded protein is CASLSAGARDEKLFF.

CDR3 in amino acids: CASSLGGPATEAFF. CDR3 nucleotides: TGTGCCAGCAGCTTAGGGGGGCCGGCGACTGAAGCTTTCTTT. This chain links TRBV7-9 with TRBJ1-1; a possible D gene is TRBD1 (6 bases). Trimming pared 1 base from V and 5 bases from J, leaving 11 bases between. This CDR3 is built from 14 residues. Germline CDR1 SEHNR, CDR2 FQNEAQ (reference sequence).

The chain uses TRBV28 and TRBJ1-1, with unresolved D. This CDR3 region has 12 residues. With 8 bases removed from V and 4 bases from J, the gap between germline ends came to 11 bases. The germline V gene encodes CDR1 MDHEN and CDR2 SYDVKM. The CDR3 DNA reads TGTGCCAGCTCGGAGCTGACCACTGAAGCTTTCTTT. It is translated as CASSELTTEAFF.

The genes are TRBV28 and TRBJ2-2; possible D gene TRBD1, 6 bases. Germline V gene data show CDR1 as MDHEN and CDR2 as SYDVKM. The CDR3 runs to 13 residues. Trimming pared 8 bases from V and 0 bases from J, leaving 7 bases between. As DNA, the CDR3 is TGTGCCAGCCGGGACACGAACACCGGGGAGCTGTTTTTT. It encodes CASRDTNTGELFF. The complete variable domain, with remaining parts taken from reference TRBV28 and TRBJ2-2, reads DVKVTQSSRYLVKRTGEKVFLECVQDMDHENMFWYRQDPGLGLRLIYFSYDVKMKEKGDIPEGYSVSREKKERFSLILESASTNQTSMYLCASRDTNTGELFFGEGSRLTVL.

The rearrangement links TRBV7-2 to TRBJ2-5, with D possibly TRBD1 on 5 matching bases. The germline V and J ends were trimmed by 4 bases and 1 base, with 13 bases remaining between them. Germline V gives CDR1 SGHTA, CDR2 FQGNSA. The CDR3 has 15 residues. The CDR3 bases are TGTGCCAGCAGCTCCAGGGTGGTGGTCCAAGAGACCCAGTACTTC. Translating gives CASSSRVVVQETQYF.

This CDR3 reads CASRDIQVNTGELFF. The CDR3 DNA reads as TGTGCCAGCAGGGATATCCAGGTGAACACCGGGGAGCTGTTTTTT. J is TRBJ2-2 and V is TRBV2, with D hard to call. V gave up 6 bases and J gave up 1 base, with 12 bases separating them. Germline CDR1 reads SNHLY; CDR2 reads FYNNEI. CDR3 size: 15 residues.

In nucleotides, the CDR3 is TGTGCCAGCAGTGGTACCGGGACAGGGTTTTCCGGGGAGCTGTTTTTT. Translating it yields CASSGTGTGFSGELFF. The rearrangement joins TRBV6-1 to TRBJ2-2; 9 bases line up with TRBD1. Germline assignment: CDR1 MNHNS and CDR2 SASEGT. V lost 4 bases, J lost 6 bases, and 9 bases stayed unmatched. The CDR3 extends over 16 amino acids.

The CDR3 DNA sequence: TGTGCCAGCAGCTCCGAATGGGCGACGGGGGGGTATGGCTACACCTTC. Translating gives CASSSEWATGGYGYTF. J is TRBJ1-2 and V is TRBV9, with D maybe TRBD1 (5 bases). There are 16 residues in the CDR3. Trimming pared 4 bases from V and 5 bases from J, leaving 21 bases between. Germline V CDR1 and CDR2: SGDLS, YYNGEE.

The V and J genes are TRBV2 and TRBJ2-1; 7 nucleotides match TRBD1. V lost 1 base to trimming and J lost 9 bases; unmatched junction nucleotides: 9. The CDR3 spans 15 residues. Germline V gives CDR1 SNHLY, CDR2 FYNNEI. CDR3 sequence: CASSEEGGRPIEQFF. The CDR3 DNA sequence: TGTGCCAGCAGTGAAGAAGGGGGCAGGCCGATTGAGCAGTTCTTC.

The J gene is TRBJ1-3, the V gene TRBV5-1; D might be TRBD1 (6 bases). This CDR3 region has 16 residues. The V end was cut by 5 bases, the J end by 2 bases, with 17 bases between. Germline CDR1 and CDR2: SGHRS and YFSETQ. The CDR3 region has the DNA TGCGCCAGCAGGCGGAGCGCGACAGGCACTGGAAACACCATATATTTT. It specifies CASRRSATGTGNTIYF.

V gene TRBV3-1 (or the pseudogene TRBV3-2) combines with J gene TRBJ2-7, with TRBD2 matching over 13 bases. V dropped 1 base and J dropped 4; count of bases not matched to a gene: 1. This CDR3 is 15 amino acids long. Looked up from germline, CDR1 is LGHDT and CDR2 is YNNKEL (reference sequence). CDR3 sequence (DNA): TGTGCCAGCAGCCAAGGGACTAGCGGGGGATACGAGCAGTACTTC. Its translation is CASSQGTSGGYEQYF.

This CDR3 reads CSVELPRQGAFYGYTF. Here the CDR3 DNA reads TGCAGCGTTGAACTTCCGAGGCAGGGGGCTTTTTATGGCTACACCTTC. The V and J genes are TRBV29-1 and TRBJ1-2; 8 bases fit TRBD1. The CDR3 totals 16 residues. V trimming: 2 bases; J trimming: 5 bases; junction bases outside the gene matches: 13. Germline CDR1 and CDR2: SQVTM and ANQGSEA.

This chain connects TRBV25-1 to TRBJ1-1, with D maybe TRBD1 (5 bases). CDR3 length: 15 residues. V gave up 6 bases and J gave up 4 bases, with 18 bases separating them. Germline V lookup: CDR1 MGHDK, CDR2 SYGVNS. The CDR3 loop reads CASSLQVGGGTEAFF. CDR3 sequence (DNA): TGTGCCAGCAGCTTACAAGTGGGGGGGGGCACTGAAGCTTTCTTT.

The chain joins TRBV28 to TRBJ1-6, with 9 bases matching TRBD1. The CDR3 loop spans 13 amino acids. V dropped 8 bases and J dropped 7; count of bases not matched to a gene: 3. Germline CDR1 reads MDHEN; CDR2 reads SYDVKM. DNA for the CDR3: TGTGCCAGCTTACAGGGGGCGAATTCACCCCTCCACTTT. As protein: CASLQGANSPLHF.

The chain couples TRBV5-1 to TRBJ1-1, with 7 positions matching TRBD1. In germline, CDR1 is SGHRS, CDR2 YFSETQ. The V segment lost 4 bases and the J segment 3 bases; nucleotides outside the gene matches: 9. The CDR3 runs 15 residues. CDR3: CASSQGGIRDTEAFF. CDR3 coding DNA: TGCGCCAGCAGCCAAGGGGGCATTAGGGACACTGAAGCTTTCTTT.

This chain connects TRBV7-2 to TRBJ2-5, with D possibly TRBD2 on 6 matching bases. The V and J ends lost 4 bases and 5 bases respectively, with 14 bases between them. Germline values: CDR1 SGHTA, CDR2 FQGNSA. This CDR3 comprises 14 residues. The CDR3 DNA reads as TGTGCCAGCAGCTCGTGGGGGGTAAAGGAGACCCAGTACTTC. As protein: CASSSWGVKETQYF.

This sequence joins TRBV5-4 and TRBJ1-6; TRBD1 agrees at 7 bases. CDR3 size: 14 residues. The J segment lost 8 bases and the V segment lost 5 bases, leaving 7 bases of the junction unmatched. The germline gives CDR1 SGHNT, CDR2 YYREEE (reference sequence). The CDR3 nucleotides read TGTGCCAGCAGTCACGACAGGGTGGATTCACCCCTCCACTTT. It is translated as CASSHDRVDSPLHF.

In its sample, this clone was seen a few times. The chain has TRBV5-6 and TRBJ1-2, with D hard to call. Germline V CDR1 and CDR2: SGHDT, YYEEEE. This CDR3 is built from 13 residues. V dropped 0 bases and J dropped 8 bases, with 11 bases sitting between them. In DNA, the CDR3 is TGTGCCAGCAGCTTGGCAGGAACGGGAGGCTACACCTTC. Protein: CASSLAGTGGYTF. Full variable domain (outside the CDR3, taken from reference TRBV5-6 and TRBJ1-2): DAGVTQSPTHLIKTRGQQVTLRCSPKSGHDTVSWYQQALGQGPQFIFQYYEEEERQRGNFPDRFSGHQFPNYSSELNVNALLLGDSALYLCASSLAGTGGYTFGSGTRLTVV.

The chain combines TRBV28 with TRBJ1-2; D is ambiguous. The CDR3 is made up of 12 amino acids. With 7 bases removed from V and 12 bases from J, the gap between germline ends came to 18 bases. The germline CDR1 and CDR2 sequences are MDHEN and SYDVKM. This chain's CDR3 is CASISGPSVHTF. CDR3 nucleotides: TGTGCCAGCATCAGCGGGCCCTCGGTCCACACCTTC.

The chain uses TRBV15 and TRBJ2-3, with 9 bases lining up with TRBD1. The CDR3 is 16 residues long. V was clipped by 0 bases and J by 2 bases; unmatched bases: 3. Germline V gene lookup returns CDR1 LNHNV and CDR2 YYDKDF (reference sequence). The CDR3 spells CATSREGQGVTDTQYF. DNA of the CDR3: TGTGCCACCAGCAGAGAGGGACAGGGCGTCACAGATACGCAGTATTTT.

The J gene is TRBJ2-1, the V gene TRBV4-1; 9 bases map to TRBD2. CDR3 length equals 14 residues. Losses at the gene ends were 6 bases for V and 5 bases for J; bases not matched to a gene: 5. Germline CDR1 is MGHRA and CDR2 is YSYEKL. CDR3: CASSEREVHNEQFF. CDR3 nucleotide sequence: TGCGCCAGCAGTGAGCGGGAGGTCCACAATGAGCAGTTCTTC.

V and J are TRBV28 and TRBJ1-1; 11 bases match TRBD1. Germline assignment: CDR1 MDHEN and CDR2 SYDVKM. V dropped 8 bases and J dropped 6; count of bases not matched to a gene: 5. The CDR3 contains 13 residues. CDR3 nucleotide sequence: TGTGCCAGCCCTGGACAGGGGGCGTCTGAAGCTTTCTTT. Its protein product is CASPGQGASEAFF.

The chain links TRBV7-2 to TRBJ1-1, with a possible D match to TRBD1 (5 bases). The V end lost 5 bases, the J end lost 2 bases, and 12 bases lay between the germline ends. The CDR3 spans 14 residues. CDR1 is SGHTA and CDR2 is FQGNSA in the germline V gene. CDR3 region: CASSPRALNTEAFF. CDR3 bases: TGTGCCAGCAGCCCCAGGGCGCTTAACACTGAAGCTTTCTTT.